Following are 20 T cell receptor beta chains from one sample sequenced in a study of T cell repertoires in cytomegalovirus infection. Antigens for these TCRs are unknown. TCRdb reanalysed the reads using MiXCR and keeps one entry per CDR3 protein. The sample includes hundreds of thousands of distinct CDR3 sequences, roughly a third of them seen just once. The input for sequencing was cultured PBMCs, taken from culture after CMV antigen stimulation. The receptors originated from a human donor in good health (CMV status not recorded). Some clones in this sample may be carry-over from other donors' samples.

This clonotype has more than one count but fewer than ten. The V and J genes are TRBV7-9 and TRBJ2-3; tentative D call: TRBD2 (5 bases). The CDR3 sequence is 14 residues long. V lost 5 bases, J lost 6 bases, and 15 bases lay in between. Germline V gene sequence: CDR1 SEHNR, CDR2 FQNEAQ (reference sequence). For the CDR3, the DNA is TGTGCCAGCAGCCAAACGACCGCGGGCGATACGCAGTATTTT. Amino acids: CASSQTTAGDTQYF. Full variable domain (missing parts from reference TRBV7-9 and TRBJ2-3): DTGVSQNPRHKITKRGQNVTFRCDPISEHNRLYWYRQTLGQGPEFLTYFQNEAQLEKSRLLSDRFSAERPKGSFSTLEIQRTEQGDSAMYLCASSQTTAGDTQYFGPGTRLTVL.

This clonotype was counted a few times. CDR3 sequence reads: CASRGTGVETQYF. The CDR3 DNA is TGTGCCAGCAGGGGGACAGGGGTCGAGACCCAGTACTTC. The rearrangement uses TRBV7-2 and TRBJ2-5; 10 positions agree with TRBD1. CDR1 and CDR2 (germline): SGHTA, FQGNSA. CDR3 length: 13 residues. V shed 6 bases and J 5 bases; nucleotides not matched to a gene: 3.

The rearrangement uses TRBV18 and TRBJ2-5; tentative D call: TRBD1 (5 bases). The CDR3 loop spans 14 amino acids. Germline V CDR1 and CDR2: KGHSH, LQKENI. Trimming pared 0 bases from V and 4 bases from J, leaving 9 bases between. DNA of the CDR3: TGTGCCAGCTCACCACCAGGGGTCCGAGAGACCCAGTACTTC. Its protein product is CASSPPGVRETQYF.

This clonotype has more than one count but fewer than ten. The rearrangement joins TRBV7-9 to TRBJ2-3; no definite D call. From germline, CDR1 is SEHNR and CDR2 FQNEAQ (reference sequence). The CDR3 loop spans 14 amino acids. Trimming cost V 2 bases and J 0 bases, with 6 bases left between them. CDR3 DNA: TGTGCCAGCAGCTTATCTTCTAGCACAGATACGCAGTATTTT. It yields the protein CASSLSSSTDTQYF.

V is TRBV6-8 and J is TRBJ1-3; no reliable D call. CDR3 length: 14 amino acids. Per germline, CDR1 MNHGY and CDR2 SAAAGT. Between the trimmed V and J ends, which lost 6 bases and 0 bases, there was a span of 9 bases. The CDR3 here is CASRARSSGNTIYF. The CDR3 DNA is TGTGCCAGCAGGGCACGTAGCTCTGGAAACACCATATATTTT.

The chain couples TRBV28 to TRBJ1-1; tentative D call: TRBD1 (6 bases). CDR1 and CDR2 from the germline V gene are MDHEN and SYDVKM. This CDR3 contains 14 residues. V dropped 8 bases and J dropped 2 bases, with 15 bases sitting between them. The CDR3 loop reads CASGQPGTNTEAFF. As DNA, the CDR3 is TGTGCCAGCGGACAGCCCGGTACTAACACTGAAGCTTTCTTT. Using reference TRBV28 and TRBJ1-1 for the parts outside the CDR3, the full variable domain is DVKVTQSSRYLVKRTGEKVFLECVQDMDHENMFWYRQDPGLGLRLIYFSYDVKMKEKGDIPEGYSVSREKKERFSLILESASTNQTSMYLCASGQPGTNTEAFFGQGTRLTVV.

This rearrangement joins TRBV7-2 to TRBJ2-5; maybe TRBD2 (5 bases). Per the germline V gene, CDR1 is SGHTA and CDR2 is FQGNSA. Trimming shortened V by 4 bases and J by 0 bases, and 12 bases separated the two germline ends. CDR3 size: 15 residues. The CDR3 protein is CASSSDFPYQETQYF. The CDR3 DNA is TGTGCCAGCAGCTCGGACTTTCCATACCAAGAGACCCAGTACTTC.

Many counts were recorded for this clonotype. The chain recombines TRBV7-2 with TRBJ1-2; TRBD1 is a possible D gene (6 bases). This CDR3 is built from 15 residues. Trimming cost V 1 base and J 5 bases, with 14 bases left between them. CDR1 and CDR2 (germline): SGHTA, FQGNSA. CDR3 in amino acids: CASSLEIMGAYGYTF. In DNA, the CDR3 is TGTGCCAGCAGCTTAGAAATTATGGGGGCGTATGGCTACACCTTC.

This clonotype was found once. The gene calls are TRBV20-1 and TRBJ2-1; possibly TRBD2 for D (5 bases). V dropped 7 bases and J dropped 9 bases, with 31 bases sitting between them. The CDR3 consists of 17 residues. Germline V gene sequence: CDR1 DFQATT, CDR2 SNEGSKA (reference sequence). The CDR3 protein is CSVPLDLAWIPSGEQFF. CDR3 nucleotide sequence: TGCAGTGTCCCACTAGATTTGGCATGGATCCCCTCCGGTGAGCAGTTCTTC.

This clonotype was detected only a few times. The rearrangement links TRBV4-3 to TRBJ2-3, with TRBD2 identical over 12 bases. The junction had 7 bases not matched to a gene; V was cut back by 2 bases and J by 7 bases. The CDR3 consists of 16 residues. CDR1 is LGHNA and CDR2 is YSLEER in the germline V gene. The chain's CDR3 is CASSQPTSGRMNTQYF. As DNA, the CDR3 is TGCGCCAGCAGCCAACCGACTAGCGGGAGAATGAATACGCAGTATTTT.

The CDR3 protein is CASINSGPSYNEQFF. The DNA of the CDR3 is TGTGCCAGCATCAATAGCGGGCCCTCCTACAATGAGCAGTTCTTC. This chain uses TRBV6-2 or TRBV6-3 with TRBJ2-1; 7 nucleotides line up with TRBD2. V lost 7 bases and J lost 0; bases outside the gene matches: 6. The germline V gene encodes CDR1 MNHEY and CDR2 SVGEGT. CDR3 length: 15 residues.

J is TRBJ2-3 and V is TRBV7-6, with D possibly being TRBD1 or TRBD2 (5 bases each). Trimming cost V 2 bases and J 2 bases, with 14 bases left between them. The germline gives CDR1 SGHVS, CDR2 FNYEAQ. CDR3 length: 16 amino acids. The CDR3 DNA reads as TGTGCCAGCAGCTTAACCACCGGGGCCTACACAGATACGCAGTATTTT. Its protein is CASSLTTGAYTDTQYF.

This clonotype was observed a handful of times. The CDR3 DNA is TGTGCCAGCAGCTTCTTCGGGTCGGGCACCGGGGAGCTGTTTTTT. Translation: CASSFFGSGTGELFF. The V gene is TRBV11-2, the J gene TRBJ2-2, with D unclear. The germline V gene has CDR1 SGHAT and CDR2 FQNNGV. V dropped 3 bases and J dropped 4 bases, with 12 bases sitting between them. The CDR3 has 15 residues.

This clonotype was seen only once. This chain joins TRBV28 and TRBJ2-3; no clear D. Germline V gene sequence: CDR1 MDHEN, CDR2 SYDVKM. This CDR3 contains 17 residues. The V gene lost 5 bases and the J gene lost 6 bases, with 24 bases spanning the gap. DNA for the CDR3: TGTGCCAGCAGTCCCAGATACACGGCCTCGCTTTCGGATACGCAGTATTTT. Its protein product is CASSPRYTASLSDTQYF.

The chain couples TRBV19 to TRBJ1-2; D gene ambiguous. The V end was cut by 7 bases, the J end by 8 bases, with 23 bases between. The CDR3 length is 15 residues. Germline V lookup: CDR1 LNHDA, CDR2 SQIVND (reference sequence). CDR3 sequence reads: CASKGNTTPEKGYTF. The DNA for the CDR3 is TGTGCCAGTAAAGGAAACACGACCCCGGAGAAAGGCTACACCTTC.

A few counts support this clonotype. The J gene is TRBJ2-1, the V gene TRBV29-1; TRBD2 agrees at 12 bases. V lost 2 bases, J lost 4 bases, and 9 bases stayed unmatched. This CDR3 has 17 residues. The germline gives CDR1 SQVTM, CDR2 ANQGSEA. The CDR3 reads CSVERSSGRAVYNEQFF. The DNA for the CDR3 is TGCAGCGTTGAACGGTCTAGCGGGAGGGCCGTGTACAATGAGCAGTTCTTC.

This clonotype was recorded a few times. This chain links TRBV5-4 with TRBJ2-2; the match to TRBD2 covers 9 bases. Per the germline V gene, CDR1 is SGHNT and CDR2 is YYREEE (reference sequence). This CDR3 region has 15 residues. Trimming removed 7 bases from V and 6 bases from J; junction bases left unmatched: 10. The CDR3 DNA reads TGTGCCAGCGGTACAGGGACTAGCATTGCCGGGGAGCTGTTTTTT. Protein: CASGTGTSIAGELFF.

V is TRBV6-2 or TRBV6-3 and J is TRBJ2-2; maybe TRBD1 (6 bases). V was trimmed by 8 bases and J by 4 bases, leaving 20 bases between them. Looked up from germline, CDR1 is MNHEY and CDR2 is SVGEGT. CDR3 length equals 16 residues. The CDR3 bases are TGTGCCAGCCTGTCCACTCCGGGACAAATCACCGGGGAGCTGTTTTTT. This encodes CASLSTPGQITGELFF.

This clonotype was counted at least ten times. This rearrangement joins TRBV7-2 to TRBJ1-1; D is possibly TRBD1 (5 bases). CDR1 and CDR2 (germline): SGHTA, FQGNSA. V dropped 5 bases and J dropped 3 bases, with 13 bases sitting between them. CDR3 length: 14 residues. The CDR3 here is CASSEDSSHTEAFF. The CDR3 DNA reads TGTGCCAGCAGCGAAGACAGCTCTCACACTGAAGCTTTCTTT.

This clonotype was detected a few times. The chain is built from TRBV7-9 and TRBJ1-2; no reliable D call. The germline V gene has CDR1 SEHNR and CDR2 FQNEAQ (reference sequence). The CDR3 contains 22 residues. Trimming left V 5 bases short and J 1 base short, with 35 bases between. Here the CDR3 DNA reads TGTGCCAGCAGCCCCCCTGACCCCCGCCCCGGCCCCACCTCTAGAGTTAACTATGGCTACACCTTC. Amino acids: CASSPPDPRPGPTSRVNYGYTF.